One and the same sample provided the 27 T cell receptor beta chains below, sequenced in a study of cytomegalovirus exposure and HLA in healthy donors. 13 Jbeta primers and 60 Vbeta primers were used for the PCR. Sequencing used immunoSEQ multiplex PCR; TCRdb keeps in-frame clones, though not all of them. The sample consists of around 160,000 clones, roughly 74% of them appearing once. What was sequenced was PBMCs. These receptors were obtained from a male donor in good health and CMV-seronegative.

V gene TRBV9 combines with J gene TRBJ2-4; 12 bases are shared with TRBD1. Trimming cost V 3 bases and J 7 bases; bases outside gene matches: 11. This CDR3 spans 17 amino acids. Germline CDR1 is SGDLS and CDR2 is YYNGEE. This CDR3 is CASSEGPGQGAFNIQYF. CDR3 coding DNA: TGTGCCAGCAGCGAGGGCCCGGGACAGGGGGCGTTTAACATTCAGTACTTC. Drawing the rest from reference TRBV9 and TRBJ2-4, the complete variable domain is DSGVTQTPKHLITATGQRVTLRCSPRSGDLSVYWYQQSLDQGLQFLIQYYNGEERAKGNILERFSAQQFPDLHSELNLSSLELGDSALYFCASSEGPGQGAFNIQYFGAGTRLSVL.

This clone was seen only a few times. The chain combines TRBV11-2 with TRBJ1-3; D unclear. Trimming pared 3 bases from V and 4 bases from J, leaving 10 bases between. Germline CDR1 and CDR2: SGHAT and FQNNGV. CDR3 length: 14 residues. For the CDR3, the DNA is TGTGCCAGCAGCTTTGGCGGAGCGGGAAACACCATATATTTT. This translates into CASSFGGAGNTIYF.

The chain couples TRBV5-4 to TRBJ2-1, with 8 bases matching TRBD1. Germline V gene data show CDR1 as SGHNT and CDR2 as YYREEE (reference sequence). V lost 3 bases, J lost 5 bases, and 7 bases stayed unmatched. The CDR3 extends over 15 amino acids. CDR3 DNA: TGTGCCAGCAGCTCCCCCAGGGGGCGGCACAATGAGCAGTTCTTC. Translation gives CASSSPRGRHNEQFF.

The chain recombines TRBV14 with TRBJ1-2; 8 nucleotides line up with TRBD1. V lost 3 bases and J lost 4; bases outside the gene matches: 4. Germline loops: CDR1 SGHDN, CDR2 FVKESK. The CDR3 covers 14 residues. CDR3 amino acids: CASSHRGRGYGYTF. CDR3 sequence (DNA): TGTGCCAGCAGCCACAGGGGGCGAGGCTATGGCTACACCTTC.

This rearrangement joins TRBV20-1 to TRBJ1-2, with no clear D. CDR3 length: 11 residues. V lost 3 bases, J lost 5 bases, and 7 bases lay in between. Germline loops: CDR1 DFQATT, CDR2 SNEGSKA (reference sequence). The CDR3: CSASKHYGYTF. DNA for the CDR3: TGCAGTGCTAGTAAACATTATGGCTACACCTTC.

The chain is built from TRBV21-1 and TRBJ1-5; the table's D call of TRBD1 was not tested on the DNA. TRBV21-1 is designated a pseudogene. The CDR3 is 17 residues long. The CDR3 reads CASSPPAYEQGDQPQHF. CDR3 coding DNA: TGTGCCAGCAGCCCCCCGGCGTACGAGCAGGGTGATCAGCCCCAGCATTTT.

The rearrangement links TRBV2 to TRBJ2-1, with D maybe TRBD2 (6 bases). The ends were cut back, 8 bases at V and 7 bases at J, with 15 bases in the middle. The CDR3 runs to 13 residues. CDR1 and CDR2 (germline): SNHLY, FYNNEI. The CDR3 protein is CASAGSGGNEQFF. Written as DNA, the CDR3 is TGTGCCAGCGCCGGGAGTGGGGGGAATGAGCAGTTCTTC.

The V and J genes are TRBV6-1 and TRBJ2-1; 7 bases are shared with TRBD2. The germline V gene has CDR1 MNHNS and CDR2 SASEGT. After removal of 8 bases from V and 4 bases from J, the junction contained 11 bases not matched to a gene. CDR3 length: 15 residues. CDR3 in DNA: TGTGCCAGCCGAGGGGTGGGAGGGAAATACAATGAGCAGTTCTTC. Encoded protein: CASRGVGGKYNEQFF.

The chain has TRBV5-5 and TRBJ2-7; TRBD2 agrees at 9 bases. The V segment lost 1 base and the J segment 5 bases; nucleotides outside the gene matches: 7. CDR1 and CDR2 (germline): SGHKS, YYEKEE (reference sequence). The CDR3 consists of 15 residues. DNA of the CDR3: TGTGCCAGCAGCTTGTGGCGGGAGGGCCCCGACGAGCAGTACTTC. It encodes CASSLWREGPDEQYF.

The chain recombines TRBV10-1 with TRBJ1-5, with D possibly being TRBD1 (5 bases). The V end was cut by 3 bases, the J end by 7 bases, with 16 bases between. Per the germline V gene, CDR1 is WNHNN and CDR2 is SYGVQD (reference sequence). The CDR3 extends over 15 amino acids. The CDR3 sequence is CASSDPRDPQQPQHF. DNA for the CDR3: TGCGCCAGCAGTGACCCGCGGGACCCCCAGCAGCCCCAGCATTTT.

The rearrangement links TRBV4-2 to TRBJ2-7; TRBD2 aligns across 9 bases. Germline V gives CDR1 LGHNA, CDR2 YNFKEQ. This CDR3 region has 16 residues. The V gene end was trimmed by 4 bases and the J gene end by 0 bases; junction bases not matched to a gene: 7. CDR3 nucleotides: TGTGCCAGCAGCCCCGTAGTAGCGGGGGACTCCTACGAGCAGTACTTC. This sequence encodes CASSPVVAGDSYEQYF.

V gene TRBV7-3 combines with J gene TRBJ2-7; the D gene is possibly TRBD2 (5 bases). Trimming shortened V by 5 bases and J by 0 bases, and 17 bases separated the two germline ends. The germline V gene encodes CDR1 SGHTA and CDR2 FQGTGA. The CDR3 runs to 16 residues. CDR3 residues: CASSQKGDRHSYEQYF. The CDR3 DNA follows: TGTGCCAGCAGCCAGAAGGGAGATCGCCACTCCTACGAGCAGTACTTC.

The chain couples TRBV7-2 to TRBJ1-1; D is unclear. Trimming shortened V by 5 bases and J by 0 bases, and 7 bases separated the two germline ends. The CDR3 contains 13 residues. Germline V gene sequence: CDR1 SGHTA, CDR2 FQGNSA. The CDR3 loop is CASSNQVNTEAFF. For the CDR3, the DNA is TGTGCCAGCAGCAATCAGGTGAACACTGAAGCTTTCTTT.

CDR3 bases: TGTGCCAGTACTAAAGCGCAGGGATTTGCTCAGCCCCAGCATTTT. Encoded protein: CASTKAQGFAQPQHF. J is TRBJ1-5 and V is TRBV19; perhaps TRBD1 as D (5 bases). Germline V gene lookup returns CDR1 LNHDA and CDR2 SQIVND (reference sequence). The CDR3 has 15 residues. V lost 7 bases and J 6 bases, leaving 19 bases between the germline ends. Looking up the rest from reference TRBV19 and TRBJ1-5 gives the full variable domain: DGGITQSPKYLFRKEGQNVTLSCEQNLNHDAMYWYRQDPGQGLRLIYYSQIVNDFQKGDIAEGYSVSREKKESFPLTVTSAQKNPTAFYLCASTKAQGFAQPQHFGDGTRLSIL.

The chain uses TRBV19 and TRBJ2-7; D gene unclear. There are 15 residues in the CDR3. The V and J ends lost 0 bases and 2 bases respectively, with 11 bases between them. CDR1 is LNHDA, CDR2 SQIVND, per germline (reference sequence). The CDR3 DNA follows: TGTGCCAGTAGTATAGACTACTCTATCCCCTACGAGCAGTACTTC. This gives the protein CASSIDYSIPYEQYF.

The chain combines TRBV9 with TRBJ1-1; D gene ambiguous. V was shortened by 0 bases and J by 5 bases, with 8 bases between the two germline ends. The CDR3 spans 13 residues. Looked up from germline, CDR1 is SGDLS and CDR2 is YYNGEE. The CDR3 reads CASSVAQRTEAFF. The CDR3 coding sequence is TGTGCCAGCAGCGTAGCTCAGAGGACTGAAGCTTTCTTT.

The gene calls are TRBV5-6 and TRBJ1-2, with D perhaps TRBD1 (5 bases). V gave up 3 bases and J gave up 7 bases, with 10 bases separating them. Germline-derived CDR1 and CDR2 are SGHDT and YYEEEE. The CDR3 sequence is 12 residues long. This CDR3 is CASSYQGSGYTF. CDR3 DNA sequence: TGTGCCAGCAGCTACCAGGGTAGTGGCTACACCTTC.

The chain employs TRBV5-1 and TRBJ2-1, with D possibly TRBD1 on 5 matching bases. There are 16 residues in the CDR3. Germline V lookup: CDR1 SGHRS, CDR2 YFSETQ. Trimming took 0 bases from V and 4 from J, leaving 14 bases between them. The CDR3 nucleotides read TGCGCCAGCAGCTTGGAGGGGCAGGTAACATACAATGAGCAGTTCTTC. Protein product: CASSLEGQVTYNEQFF.

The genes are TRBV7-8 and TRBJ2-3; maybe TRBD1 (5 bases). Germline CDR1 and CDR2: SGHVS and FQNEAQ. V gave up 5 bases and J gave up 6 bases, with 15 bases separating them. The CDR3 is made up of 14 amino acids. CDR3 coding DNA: TGTGCCAGCAGCCCCTCCCAGGGAAGGGATACGCAGTATTTT. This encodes CASSPSQGRDTQYF. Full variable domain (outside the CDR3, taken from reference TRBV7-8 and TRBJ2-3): GAGVSQSPRYKVAKRGQDVALRCDPISGHVSLFWYQQALGQGPEFLTYFQNEAQLDKSGLPSDRFFAERPEGSVSTLKIQRTQQEDSAVYLCASSPSQGRDTQYFGPGTRLTVL.

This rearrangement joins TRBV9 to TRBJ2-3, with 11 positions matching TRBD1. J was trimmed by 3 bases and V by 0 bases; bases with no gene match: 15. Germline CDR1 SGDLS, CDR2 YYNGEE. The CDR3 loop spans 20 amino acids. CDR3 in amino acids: CASSVGTGGRLAGGTDTQYF. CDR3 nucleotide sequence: TGTGCCAGCAGCGTAGGGACAGGGGGCAGACTGGCGGGGGGGACAGATACGCAGTATTTT.

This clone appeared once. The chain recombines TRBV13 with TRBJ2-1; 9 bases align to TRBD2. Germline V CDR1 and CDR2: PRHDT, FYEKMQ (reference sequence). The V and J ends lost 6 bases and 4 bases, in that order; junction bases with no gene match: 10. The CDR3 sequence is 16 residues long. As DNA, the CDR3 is TGTGCCAGCAGTTTTCCAGGGACTAGCCCTTACAATGAGCAGTTCTTC. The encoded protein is CASSFPGTSPYNEQFF.

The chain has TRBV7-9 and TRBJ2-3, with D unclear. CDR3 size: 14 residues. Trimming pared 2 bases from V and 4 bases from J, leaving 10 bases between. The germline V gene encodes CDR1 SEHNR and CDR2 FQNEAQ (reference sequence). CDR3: CASSLLLRPDTQYF. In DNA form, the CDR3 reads TGTGCCAGCAGCTTATTATTGCGGCCAGATACGCAGTATTTT.

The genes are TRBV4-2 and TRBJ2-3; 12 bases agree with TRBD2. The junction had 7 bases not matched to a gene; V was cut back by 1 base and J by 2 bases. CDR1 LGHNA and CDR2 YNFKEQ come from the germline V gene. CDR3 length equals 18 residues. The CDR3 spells CASSQAATSGGTTDTQYF. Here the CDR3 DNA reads TGTGCCAGCAGCCAAGCGGCGACTAGCGGGGGAACCACAGATACGCAGTATTTT.

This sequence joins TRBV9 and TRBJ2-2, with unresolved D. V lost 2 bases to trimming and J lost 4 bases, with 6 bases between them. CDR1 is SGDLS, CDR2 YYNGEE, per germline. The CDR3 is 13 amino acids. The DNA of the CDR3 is TGTGCCAGCAGCGTGGGCGTCACCGGGGAGCTGTTTTTT. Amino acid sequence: CASSVGVTGELFF.

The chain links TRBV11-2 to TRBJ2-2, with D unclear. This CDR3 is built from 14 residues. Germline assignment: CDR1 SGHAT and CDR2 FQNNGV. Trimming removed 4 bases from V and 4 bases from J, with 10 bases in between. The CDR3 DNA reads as TGTGCCAGCAGCTCGGTTCGGAGCACCGGGGAGCTGTTTTTT. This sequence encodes CASSSVRSTGELFF.

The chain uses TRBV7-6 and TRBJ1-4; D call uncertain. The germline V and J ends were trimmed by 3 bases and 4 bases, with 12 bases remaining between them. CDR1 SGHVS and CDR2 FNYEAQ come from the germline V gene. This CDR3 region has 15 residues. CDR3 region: CASSLGVSVNEKLFF. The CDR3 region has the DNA TGTGCCAGCAGCTTGGGAGTAAGCGTTAATGAAAAACTGTTTTTT.

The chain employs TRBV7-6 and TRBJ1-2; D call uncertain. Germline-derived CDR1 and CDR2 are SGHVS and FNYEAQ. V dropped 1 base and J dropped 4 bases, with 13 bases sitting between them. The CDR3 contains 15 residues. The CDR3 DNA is TGTGCCAGCAGCTTAGGTACAGATAATAGCTATGGCTACACCTTC. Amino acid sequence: CASSLGTDNSYGYTF.